Listed here are 30 T cell receptor beta chains from one sample, sequenced in a study of identical twins. TCRdb reprocessed the 5' RACE reads with MiXCR, giving one entry per CDR3 protein. The table has more than 1.5 million distinct CDR3 sequences, less than 35% seen once. The sequenced sample consisted of cord blood. These receptors were collected from a newborn girl in good health.

This clonotype has a handful of counts. The genes are TRBV5-6 and TRBJ2-7; 7 bases match TRBD2. Trimming took 4 bases from V and 7 from J; bases not matched to a gene: 5. CDR1 is SGHDT, CDR2 YYEEEE, per germline. The CDR3 runs to 12 residues. In DNA form, the CDR3 reads TGTGCCAGCAGCCTCTCGGGACTAGAGCAGTACTTC. This codes for CASSLSGLEQYF.

This clonotype showed up just a few times. This rearrangement joins TRBV20-1 to TRBJ1-3; D gene ambiguous. V lost 2 bases and J 2 bases, leaving 7 bases between the germline ends. Germline CDR1 reads DFQATT; CDR2 reads SNEGSKA (reference sequence). The CDR3 is 13 amino acids. The CDR3 sequence: CSARHGAGNTIYF. The DNA of the CDR3 is TGCAGTGCTAGACATGGGGCTGGAAACACCATATATTTT.

The chain couples TRBV20-1 to TRBJ1-2; 8 bases are a match to TRBD1. CDR3 length: 12 amino acids. Per germline, CDR1 DFQATT and CDR2 SNEGSKA (reference sequence). The junction had 7 bases not matched to a gene; V was cut back by 6 bases and J by 7 bases. CDR3 nucleotides: TGCAGTGCCGATCAGGGGGCGAGTGGCTACACCTTC. This gives the protein CSADQGASGYTF.

This clonotype was observed a handful of times. The J gene is TRBJ2-7, the V gene TRBV11-1; D call uncertain. The CDR3 totals 13 residues. V lost 4 bases and J 7 bases, leaving 14 bases between the germline ends. Germline V CDR1 and CDR2: SGHAT, FQDESV (reference sequence). The CDR3 spells CASSSRLPREQYF. In DNA form, the CDR3 reads TGTGCCAGCAGCTCTCGACTCCCTCGGGAGCAGTACTTC.

The rearrangement uses TRBV9 and TRBJ1-4; 7 nucleotides agree with TRBD1. CDR1 SGDLS and CDR2 YYNGEE come from the germline V gene. The CDR3 is made up of 18 amino acids. Trimming at V came to 4 bases and at J to 0 bases, leaving 12 bases not matched to a gene. The CDR3 region is CASSSRQGKSATNEKLFF. The CDR3 coding sequence is TGTGCCAGCAGCTCACGACAGGGCAAGTCAGCAACTAATGAAAAACTGTTTTTT.

Remarks on this clonotype: The CDR3 ends on some other residue instead of the conserved phenylalanine or tryptophan, so this is likely a read error. This rearrangement joins TRBV7-2 to TRBJ2-3; D is uncertain. The CDR3 has 14 residues. The germline V gene encodes CDR1 SGHTA and CDR2 FQGNSA. CDR3 coding DNA: TGTGCCAGCAGCTTAGGTCAGAGCACAAATACGCAGTATGTT. Encoded protein: CASSLGQSTNTQYV.

V usage is TRBV20-1 and J usage is TRBJ2-5; 8 bases align to TRBD2. This CDR3 spans 13 amino acids. The germline gives CDR1 DFQATT, CDR2 SNEGSKA (reference sequence). V shed 3 bases and J 12 bases; nucleotides not matched to a gene: 12. The CDR3 DNA follows: TGCAGTGCTAGCGGGAGGGGACCCTACGAGGAGTACTTC. This codes for CSASGRGPYEEYF.

The chain has TRBV10-2 and TRBJ1-2; D is ambiguous. The CDR3 is 12 residues long. V dropped 8 bases and J dropped 3 bases, with 10 bases sitting between them. Per the germline V gene, CDR1 is WSHSY and CDR2 is SAAADI. CDR3 in amino acids: CASGREDYGYTF. CDR3 nucleotide sequence: TGCGCCAGCGGGAGGGAGGACTATGGCTACACCTTC.

The sample holds a few counts of this clonotype. Here the CDR3 DNA reads TGTGCCAGCAGTTCCGGACTAGCGGCCTACCAAGAGACCCAGTACTTC. It yields the protein CASSSGLAAYQETQYF. The chain combines TRBV12-3 or TRBV12-4 with TRBJ2-5; 10 bases match TRBD2. The length of the CDR3 is 16 residues. The V gene end was trimmed by 4 bases and the J gene end by 0 bases; junction bases not matched to a gene: 5.

This chain uses TRBV4-1 with TRBJ1-1, with D hard to call. Germline V gene data show CDR1 as MGHRA and CDR2 as YSYEKL. CDR3 size: 13 residues. The V gene lost 1 base and the J gene lost 10 bases, with 13 bases spanning the gap. The CDR3 loop reads CASSQGQGWGAFF. CDR3 coding DNA: TGCGCCAGCAGCCAAGGGCAAGGTTGGGGAGCTTTCTTT.

The V call is TRBV29-1, the J call TRBJ1-2; D may be TRBD1 (5 bases). V lost 4 bases, J lost 8 bases, and 14 bases lay in between. Germline V gives CDR1 SQVTM, CDR2 ANQGSEA. This CDR3 has 12 amino acids. The CDR3 here is CSVGKGEGGYTF. CDR3 nucleotide sequence: TGCAGCGTTGGTAAAGGGGAGGGAGGCTACACCTTC. The whole variable domain, filled in from reference TRBV29-1 and TRBJ1-2, reads SAVISQKPSRDICQRGTSLTIQCQVDSQVTMMFWYRQQPGQSLTLIATANQGSEATYESGFVIDKFPISRPNLTFSTLTVSNMSPEDSSIYLCSVGKGEGGYTFGSGTRLTVV.

A note on this clonotype: A single base separates this from a much larger clone, so it may be a read error. This chain connects TRBV2 to TRBJ2-3; 9 nucleotides line up with TRBD2. J lost 2 bases, V lost 6 bases, and 6 bases had no gene match. Germline assignment: CDR1 SNHLY and CDR2 FYNNEI. The CDR3 is 15 residues long. CDR3 sequence reads: CASSLAGAHTDTQYF. The DNA of the CDR3 is TGTGCCAGCAGCTTAGCGGGGGCTCACACAGATACGCAGTATTTT.

The chain carries TRBV29-1 and TRBJ2-4; possibly TRBD2 for D (5 bases). TRBJ2-5 matches the DNA end more closely, so the J call is doubtful. The CDR3 is 11 residues long. Per germline, CDR1 SQVTM and CDR2 ANQGSEA. The CDR3 region has the DNA TGCAGCGTTGCGGACGAGGGGACCCAGTACTTC. As protein: CSVADEGTQYF.

This clonotype was picked up a small number of times. CDR3 protein: CASSLDGQREISYNEQFF. The CDR3 region has the DNA TGTGCCAGCAGTTTAGATGGACAGCGGGAGATCTCCTACAATGAGCAGTTCTTC. The chain combines TRBV28 with TRBJ2-1; 8 bases match TRBD2. J lost 0 bases, V lost 2 bases, and 9 bases had no gene match. Germline CDR1 MDHEN, CDR2 SYDVKM. The CDR3 totals 18 residues.

V usage is TRBV7-9 and J usage is TRBJ1-4; tentatively, D is TRBD1 (5 bases). The germline gives CDR1 SEHNR, CDR2 FQNEAQ (reference sequence). The CDR3 covers 14 residues. Trimming left V 5 bases short and J 8 bases short, with 15 bases between. In DNA form, the CDR3 reads TGTGCCAGCAGCCCAGGGAAGCGTGTGGAAAAACTGTTTTTT. Translating gives CASSPGKRVEKLFF.

This clonotype came up many times. The genes are TRBV10-3 and TRBJ2-7, with D perhaps matching TRBD2 (6 bases). The CDR3 extends over 15 amino acids. CDR1 and CDR2 (germline): ENHRY, SYGVKD. The V end lost 4 bases, the J end lost 0 bases, and 13 bases lay between the germline ends. CDR3: CAISAGTASSYEQYF. The DNA of the CDR3 is TGTGCCATCAGTGCGGGGACTGCCAGCTCCTACGAGCAGTACTTC.

This clonotype appeared a few times. The chain has TRBV20-1 and TRBJ1-1; unclear D gene. CDR3 length equals 13 residues. CDR1 is DFQATT and CDR2 is SNEGSKA in the germline V gene (reference sequence). V shed 0 bases and J shed 1 base, with 6 bases lying between them. The CDR3 spells CSARDQENTEAFF. The CDR3 nucleotides read TGCAGTGCTAGAGATCAGGAGAACACTGAAGCTTTCTTT.

The chain employs TRBV4-2 and TRBJ2-5, with D possibly matching TRBD1 (6 bases). With the DNA end fitting TRBJ2-7 better, the J assignment may be wrong. CDR1 and CDR2 (germline): LGHNA, YNFKEQ. The CDR3 totals 15 residues. The CDR3, as DNA: TGTGCCAGCAGCCAAGAGAGGTCGACAGGCTACGAGCAGTACTTC. As protein: CASSQERSTGYEQYF.

V gene TRBV2 combines with J gene TRBJ1-5, with D possibly being TRBD1 (6 bases). CDR3 length: 14 amino acids. V was pared by 6 bases and J by 4 bases, with 13 bases between. Germline-derived CDR1 and CDR2 are SNHLY and FYNNEI. The CDR3 DNA follows: TGTGCCAGCAGGCGGGACACTCGGAATCAGCCCCAGCATTTT. It codes for CASRRDTRNQPQHF.

The chain combines TRBV5-1 with TRBJ2-1, with 13 bases lining up with TRBD2. J was trimmed by 9 bases and V by 6 bases; bases with no gene match: 9. Germline CDR1 SGHRS, CDR2 YFSETQ. CDR3 length: 15 amino acids. CDR3 in DNA: TGCGCCAGCATAGGACTAGCGGGAGCAGGAAGTGAGCAGTTCTTC. Its protein is CASIGLAGAGSEQFF.

This clonotype was seen more than once but under ten times. V is TRBV2 and J is TRBJ1-1; 9 bases agree with TRBD1. This CDR3 is built from 14 residues. CDR1 and CDR2 from the germline V gene are SNHLY and FYNNEI. V shed 4 bases, J shed 5 bases, and the junction held 5 bases outside the gene matches. The CDR3 DNA sequence: TGTGCCAGCAGTGGGGGACAGGGAGGGACTGAAGCTTTCTTT. It yields the protein CASSGGQGGTEAFF.

There are a few counts of this clonotype. This chain uses TRBV7-9 with TRBJ2-1; a weak D match, TRBD1 (6 bases). The CDR3 covers 16 residues. V shed 1 base and J shed 6 bases, with 16 bases lying between them. Germline V gives CDR1 SEHNR, CDR2 FQNEAQ (reference sequence). The chain's CDR3 is CASSLVGSLGGNEQFF. The CDR3 coding sequence is TGTGCCAGCAGCTTAGTGGGCTCCTTAGGGGGCAATGAGCAGTTCTTC.

The V gene is TRBV20-1, the J gene TRBJ2-3; D call uncertain. Per the germline V gene, CDR1 is DFQATT and CDR2 is SNEGSKA (reference sequence). The CDR3 has 13 residues. Trimming pared 3 bases from V and 4 bases from J, leaving 11 bases between. CDR3 in amino acids: CSAREQSPDTQYF. DNA of the CDR3: TGCAGTGCTAGGGAACAGTCCCCAGATACGCAGTATTTT.

This clonotype was found a few times. The chain uses TRBV14 and TRBJ2-1, with 9 bases fitting TRBD2. The junction had 2 bases not matched to a gene; V was cut back by 2 bases and J by 0 bases. CDR1 is SGHDN and CDR2 is FVKESK in the germline V gene. This CDR3 spans 16 amino acids. In DNA, the CDR3 is TGTGCCAGCAGCCAATTGACTAGCGGCTCCTACAATGAGCAGTTCTTC. Protein product: CASSQLTSGSYNEQFF.

The J gene is TRBJ2-3, the V gene TRBV12-3 or TRBV12-4; maybe TRBD2 (5 bases). The length of the CDR3 is 15 residues. The germline V and J ends were trimmed by 3 bases and 0 bases, with 10 bases remaining between them. The CDR3 reads CASSFTRPSTDTQYF. CDR3 nucleotides: TGTGCCAGCAGTTTTACTAGGCCGAGCACAGATACGCAGTATTTT.

The chain recombines TRBV29-1 with TRBJ2-7; 7 bases fit TRBD2. J gave up 2 bases and V 1 base, and 8 bases lay outside the gene matches. Germline loops: CDR1 SQVTM, CDR2 ANQGSEA. The CDR3 has 15 residues. The CDR3 region is CSVEGWGTTTYEQYF. CDR3 in DNA: TGCAGCGTTGAAGGGTGGGGGACTACCACCTACGAGCAGTACTTC.

This clonotype was seen more than once but under ten times. In DNA form, the CDR3 reads TGCGCCAGCAGCTTGGACCACCCGGTACTAGCGACCTACGAGCAGTACTTC. This encodes CASSLDHPVLATYEQYF. V gene TRBV5-1 combines with J gene TRBJ2-7, with 7 bases that match TRBD2. Germline V gene sequence: CDR1 SGHRS, CDR2 YFSETQ. This CDR3 has 17 amino acids. The ends lost 0 bases at V and 2 bases at J; junction bases unmatched: 11. The entire variable domain, with the rest obtained from reference TRBV5-1 and TRBJ2-7, is as follows: KAGVTQTPRYLIKTRGQQVTLSCSPISGHRSVSWYQQTPGQGLQFLFEYFSETQRNKGNFPGRFSGRQFSNSRSEMNVSTLELGDSALYLCASSLDHPVLATYEQYFGPGTRLTVT.

At least ten counts were recorded for this clonotype. V and J are TRBV12-3 or TRBV12-4 and TRBJ2-3; D is unresolved. The CDR3 extends over 12 amino acids. V dropped 6 bases and J dropped 8 bases, with 12 bases sitting between them. Written as DNA, the CDR3 is TGTGCCAGCAGACAAGACACATCTACGCAGTATTTT. Its protein product is CASRQDTSTQYF.

This chain uses TRBV27 with TRBJ1-6; no firm D call. Germline lookup yields CDR1 MNHEY and CDR2 SMNVEV (reference sequence). The CDR3 extends over 14 amino acids. V shed 4 bases and J shed 10 bases, with 14 bases lying between them. In DNA form, the CDR3 reads TGTGCCAGCAGTTACGCAGGAATGGGGTCACCCCTCCACTTT. This codes for CASSYAGMGSPLHF.

This chain uses TRBV7-9 with TRBJ1-6; TRBD1 agrees at 11 bases. Germline CDR1 is SEHNR and CDR2 is FQNEAQ (reference sequence). The CDR3 totals 16 residues. J was trimmed by 8 bases and V by 1 base; bases with no gene match: 4. The CDR3 is CASSLDPGQGDSPLHF. The CDR3 DNA follows: TGTGCCAGCAGCTTAGATCCGGGACAGGGGGATTCACCCCTCCACTTT.